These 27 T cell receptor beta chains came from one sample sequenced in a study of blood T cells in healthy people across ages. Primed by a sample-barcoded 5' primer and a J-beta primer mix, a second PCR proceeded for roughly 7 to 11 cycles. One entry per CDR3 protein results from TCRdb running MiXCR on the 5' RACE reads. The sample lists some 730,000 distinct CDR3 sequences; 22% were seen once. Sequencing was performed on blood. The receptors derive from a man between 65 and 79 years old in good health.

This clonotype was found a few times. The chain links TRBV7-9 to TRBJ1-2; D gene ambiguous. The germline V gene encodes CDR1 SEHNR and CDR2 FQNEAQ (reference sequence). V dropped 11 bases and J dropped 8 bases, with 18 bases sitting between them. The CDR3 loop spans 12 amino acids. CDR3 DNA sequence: TGTGCCTTATATATTCGTGGTCCCGGCTACACCTTC. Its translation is CALYIRGPGYTF. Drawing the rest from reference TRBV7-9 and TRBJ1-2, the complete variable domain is DTGVSQNPRHKITKRGQNVTFRCDPISEHNRLYWYRQTLGQGPEFLTYFQNEAQLEKSRLLSDRFSAERPKGSFSTLEIQRTEQGDSAMYLCALYIRGPGYTFGSGTRLTVV.

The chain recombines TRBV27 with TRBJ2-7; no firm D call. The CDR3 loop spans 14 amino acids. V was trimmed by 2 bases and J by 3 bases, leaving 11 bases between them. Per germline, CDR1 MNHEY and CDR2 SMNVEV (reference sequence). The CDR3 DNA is TGTGCCAGCAGTTTAAGGAACGGAATCTACGAGCAGTACTTC. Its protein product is CASSLRNGIYEQYF.

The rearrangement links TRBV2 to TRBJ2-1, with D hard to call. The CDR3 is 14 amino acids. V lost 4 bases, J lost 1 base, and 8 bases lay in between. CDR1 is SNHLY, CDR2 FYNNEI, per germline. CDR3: CASSVVISYNEQFF. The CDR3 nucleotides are TGTGCCAGCAGTGTCGTTATTTCCTACAATGAGCAGTTCTTC.

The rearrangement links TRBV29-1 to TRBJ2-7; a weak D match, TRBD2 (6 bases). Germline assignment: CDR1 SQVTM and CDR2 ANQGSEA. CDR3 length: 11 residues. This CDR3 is CAGGRSYEQYF. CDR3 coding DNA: TGCGCCGGGGGTCGATCCTACGAGCAGTACTTC.

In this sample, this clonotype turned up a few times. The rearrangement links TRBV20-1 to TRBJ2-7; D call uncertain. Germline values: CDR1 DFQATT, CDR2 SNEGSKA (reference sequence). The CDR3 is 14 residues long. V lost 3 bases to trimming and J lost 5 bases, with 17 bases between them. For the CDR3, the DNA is TGCAGTGCTAGCCCTCCTTCCCCGGGCCACGAGCAGTACGTC. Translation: CSASPPSPGHEQYV.

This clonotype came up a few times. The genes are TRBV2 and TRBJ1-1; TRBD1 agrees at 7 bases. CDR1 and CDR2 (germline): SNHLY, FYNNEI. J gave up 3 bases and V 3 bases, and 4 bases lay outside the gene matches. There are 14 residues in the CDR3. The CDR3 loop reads CASSERGRDTEAFF. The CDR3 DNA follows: TGTGCCAGCAGTGAGAGGGGGCGCGACACTGAAGCTTTCTTT.

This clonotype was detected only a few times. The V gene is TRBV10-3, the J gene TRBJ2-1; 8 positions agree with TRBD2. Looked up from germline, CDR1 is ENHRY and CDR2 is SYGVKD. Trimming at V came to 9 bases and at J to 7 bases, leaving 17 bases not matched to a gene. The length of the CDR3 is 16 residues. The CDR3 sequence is CAITRGGVSGANEQFF. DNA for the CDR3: TGTGCCATTACCCGAGGGGGTGTTAGCGGGGCGAATGAGCAGTTCTTC.

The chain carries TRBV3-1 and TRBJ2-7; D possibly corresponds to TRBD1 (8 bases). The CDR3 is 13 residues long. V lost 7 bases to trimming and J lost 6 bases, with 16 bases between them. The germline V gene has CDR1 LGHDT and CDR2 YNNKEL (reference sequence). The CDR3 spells CASTIQGGIEQYF. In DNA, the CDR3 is TGTGCCAGCACCATACAGGGGGGGATCGAGCAGTACTTC.

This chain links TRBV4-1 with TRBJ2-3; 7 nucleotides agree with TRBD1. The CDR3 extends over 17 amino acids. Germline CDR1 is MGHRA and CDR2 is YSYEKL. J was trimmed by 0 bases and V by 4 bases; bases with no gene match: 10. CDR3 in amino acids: CASSLQTRTGSTDTQYF. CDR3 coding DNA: TGCGCCAGCAGCCTCCAAACTCGGACAGGCAGCACAGATACGCAGTATTTT.

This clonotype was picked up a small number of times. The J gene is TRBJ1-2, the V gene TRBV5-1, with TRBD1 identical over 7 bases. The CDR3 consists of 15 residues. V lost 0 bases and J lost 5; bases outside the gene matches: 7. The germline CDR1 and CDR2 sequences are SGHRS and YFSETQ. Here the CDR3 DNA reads TGCGCCAGCAGCTTGGGGGAAGGGACAGTATATGGCTACACCTTC. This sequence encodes CASSLGEGTVYGYTF.

The CDR3 bases are TGTGCCAGCAGTCCCATTAGCGGGGGACACTACGAGCAGTACTTC. It encodes CASSPISGGHYEQYF. The chain recombines TRBV25-1 with TRBJ2-7, with 9 bases aligning to TRBD2. V trimming: 5 bases; J trimming: 3 bases; junction bases outside the gene matches: 8. The CDR3 length is 15 residues. Looked up from germline, CDR1 is MGHDK and CDR2 is SYGVNS.

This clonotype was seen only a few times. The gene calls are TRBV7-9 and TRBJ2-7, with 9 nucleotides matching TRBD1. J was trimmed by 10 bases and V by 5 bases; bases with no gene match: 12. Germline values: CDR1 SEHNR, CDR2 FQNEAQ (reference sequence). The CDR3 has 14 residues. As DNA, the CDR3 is TGTGCCAGCAGCGCCCAAACAGGGGGCGCGCCCCAGTACTTC. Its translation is CASSAQTGGAPQYF.

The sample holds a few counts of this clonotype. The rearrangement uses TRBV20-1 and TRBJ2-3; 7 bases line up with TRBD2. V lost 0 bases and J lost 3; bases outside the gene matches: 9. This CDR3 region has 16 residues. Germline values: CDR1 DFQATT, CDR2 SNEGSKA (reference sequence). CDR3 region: CSARDGPAGRTDTQYF. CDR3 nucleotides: TGCAGTGCTAGAGATGGCCCAGCGGGACGGACAGATACGCAGTATTTT.

CDR3 nucleotide sequence: TGCAGTGCCAATTTAGCGGGAGACCATCACTTTGAGCAGTACTTC. Protein: CSANLAGDHHFEQYF. The chain uses TRBV20-1 and TRBJ2-7, with 9 bases fitting TRBD2. The junction had 16 bases not matched to a gene; V was cut back by 6 bases and J by 7 bases. The CDR3 sequence is 15 residues long. Germline CDR1 is DFQATT and CDR2 is SNEGSKA (reference sequence).

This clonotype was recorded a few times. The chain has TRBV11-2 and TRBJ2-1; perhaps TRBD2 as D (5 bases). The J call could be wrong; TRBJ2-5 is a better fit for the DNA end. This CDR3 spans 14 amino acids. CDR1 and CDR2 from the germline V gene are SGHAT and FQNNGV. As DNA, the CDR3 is TGTGCCAGCAGCTTAGACCCGGGGAGTGAGACCCAGTACTTC. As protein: CASSLDPGSETQYF.

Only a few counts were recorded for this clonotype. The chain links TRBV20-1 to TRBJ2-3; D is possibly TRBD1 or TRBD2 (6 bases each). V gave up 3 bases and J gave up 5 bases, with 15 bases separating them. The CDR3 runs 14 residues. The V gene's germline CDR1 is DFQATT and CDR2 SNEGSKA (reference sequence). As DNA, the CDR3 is TGCAGTGCTAGTTTAGGGGGGCGAGGAGATACGCAGTATTTT. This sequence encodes CSASLGGRGDTQYF.

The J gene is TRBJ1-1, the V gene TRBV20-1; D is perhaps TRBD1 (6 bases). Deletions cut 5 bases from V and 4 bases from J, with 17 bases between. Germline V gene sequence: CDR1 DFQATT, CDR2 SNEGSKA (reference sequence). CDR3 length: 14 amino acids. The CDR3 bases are TGCAGTGCTTTCAAAACAGGGACCAGCACTGAAGCTTTCTTT. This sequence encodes CSAFKTGTSTEAFF.

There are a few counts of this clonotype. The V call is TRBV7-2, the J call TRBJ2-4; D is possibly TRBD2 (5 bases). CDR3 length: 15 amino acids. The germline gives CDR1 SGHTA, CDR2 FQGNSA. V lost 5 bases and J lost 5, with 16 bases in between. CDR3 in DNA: TGTGCCAGCAGCCCCCGGTCTACACTAGAAAACATTCAGTACTTC. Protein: CASSPRSTLENIQYF.

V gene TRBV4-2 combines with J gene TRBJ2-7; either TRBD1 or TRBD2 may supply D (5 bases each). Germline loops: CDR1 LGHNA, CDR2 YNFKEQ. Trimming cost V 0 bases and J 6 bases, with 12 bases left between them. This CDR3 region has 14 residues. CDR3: CASSQDGGAGEQYF. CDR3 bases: TGTGCCAGCAGCCAAGATGGGGGAGCAGGCGAGCAGTACTTC.

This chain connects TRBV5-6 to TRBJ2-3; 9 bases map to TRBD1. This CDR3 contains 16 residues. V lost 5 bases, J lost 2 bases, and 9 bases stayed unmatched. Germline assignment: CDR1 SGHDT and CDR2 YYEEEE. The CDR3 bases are TGTGCCAGCAGATTGAGGGGACAGGGTTACACAGATACGCAGTATTTT. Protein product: CASRLRGQGYTDTQYF.

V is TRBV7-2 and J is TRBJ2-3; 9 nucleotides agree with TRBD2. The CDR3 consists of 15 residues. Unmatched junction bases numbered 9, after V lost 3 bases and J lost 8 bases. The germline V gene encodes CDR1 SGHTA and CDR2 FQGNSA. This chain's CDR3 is CASSFNSGGSGTQYF. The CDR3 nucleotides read TGTGCCAGCAGCTTCAATAGCGGGGGATCTGGTACGCAGTATTTT.

Here the CDR3 DNA reads TGCGCCAGCAGCTCGCTGCAACCGGGACAGGGGGACTATGGCTACACCTTC. This codes for CASSSLQPGQGDYGYTF. J is TRBJ1-2 and V is TRBV5-1, with TRBD1 matching over 11 bases. Losses at the gene ends were 3 bases for V and 3 bases for J; bases not matched to a gene: 10. The CDR3 contains 17 residues. Looked up from germline, CDR1 is SGHRS and CDR2 is YFSETQ.

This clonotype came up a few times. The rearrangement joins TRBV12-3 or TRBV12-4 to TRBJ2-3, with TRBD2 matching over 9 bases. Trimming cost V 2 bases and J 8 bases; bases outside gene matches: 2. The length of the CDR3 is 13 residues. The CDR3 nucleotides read TGTGCCAGCAGTTTAAGGCGGGAGGGTACGCAGTATTTT. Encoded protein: CASSLRREGTQYF.

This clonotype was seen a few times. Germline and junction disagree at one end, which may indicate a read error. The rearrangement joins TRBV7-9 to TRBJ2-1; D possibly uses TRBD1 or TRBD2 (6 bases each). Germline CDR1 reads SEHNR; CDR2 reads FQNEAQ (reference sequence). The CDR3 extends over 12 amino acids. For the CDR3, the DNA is TGTGCCGGCAGGGGATTAGCGGAGTCTCAGTTCTTC. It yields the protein CAGRGLAESQFF.

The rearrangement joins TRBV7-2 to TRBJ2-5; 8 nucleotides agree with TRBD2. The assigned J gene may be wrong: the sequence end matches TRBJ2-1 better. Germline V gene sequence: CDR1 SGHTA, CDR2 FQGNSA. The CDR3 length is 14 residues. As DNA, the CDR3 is TGTGCCAGCAGTTTTAGCGGGACCAGCAATGAGCAGTTCTTC. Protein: CASSFSGTSNEQFF.

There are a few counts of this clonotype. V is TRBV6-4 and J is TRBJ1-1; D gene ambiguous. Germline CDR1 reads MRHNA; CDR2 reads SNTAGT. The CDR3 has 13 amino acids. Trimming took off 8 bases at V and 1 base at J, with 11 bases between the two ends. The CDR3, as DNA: TGTGCCAGCGGACGGGAAGCGAACACTGAAGCTTTCTTT. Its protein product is CASGREANTEAFF.

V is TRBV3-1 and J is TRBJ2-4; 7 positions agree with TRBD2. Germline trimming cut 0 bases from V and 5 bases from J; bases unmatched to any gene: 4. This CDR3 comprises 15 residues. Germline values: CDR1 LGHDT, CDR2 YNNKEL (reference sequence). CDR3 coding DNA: TGTGCCAGCAGCCAAGACGGCGGGAGCCAAAACATTCAGTACTTC. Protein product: CASSQDGGSQNIQYF. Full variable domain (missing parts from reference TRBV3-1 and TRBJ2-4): DTAVSQTPKYLVTQMGNDKSIKCEQNLGHDTMYWYKQDSKKFLKIMFSYNNKELIINETVPNRFSPKSPDKAHLNLHINSLELGDSAVYFCASSQDGGSQNIQYFGAGTRLSVL.